Included here is one TCR beta chain sequence, with context. Its specificity is unknown. These data come from a study of vaccination effects on CD4 cells after COVID-19. CD4+ T cell isolation took place after 10 days of culture. Each participant received a vaccine that was either BNT162b2 or mRNA-1273, given as two doses. According to the study, vaccine recipients showed no prior SARS-CoV-2 infection and negative nucleocapsid antibodies. A half-medium replacement with IL-2 medium was carried out on days 3 and 7. Clones were read by immunoSEQ multiplex PCR, and TCRdb kept only the in-frame ones, dropping some. Here the sample spans approximately 61,000 clones, around 73% being singletons. The CDR3 consists of 15 residues. Per germline, CDR1 KGHDR and CDR2 SFDVKD. Germline trimming cut 2 bases from V and 7 bases from J; bases unmatched to any gene: 7. General observations from the study: The study found marked clonal contraction of infection- and vaccine-induced clones late after vaccination.

The sequencing used CD4+ T cells from PBMCs cultured without peptide, collected after COVID-19 vaccination. The origin of this receptor is a human donor who received a COVID-19 vaccine. This chain uses TRBV24-1 with TRBJ2-1, with TRBD2 identical over 7 bases. The CDR3 sequence is CATSDWGGLGNEQFF. In nucleotides, the CDR3 is TGTGCCACCAGTGATTGGGGGGGGTTGGGAAATGAGCAGTTCTTC.